This T cell receptor (beta chain) was sequenced in a study of OX40 agonist ivuxolimab in advanced cancers. Autoimmune disease history or systemic immunosuppression led to patients being barred. This CDR3 is 16 amino acids long. V shed 0 bases, J shed 6 bases, and the junction held 6 bases outside the gene matches. CDR1 and CDR2 (germline): SGHRS, YFSETQ. Sequencing was performed with immunoSEQ multiplex PCR; in TCRdb, only in-frame clones are kept and a portion is missing. The sample holds some 43,000 clones, roughly nine tenths seen once. The chain joins TRBV5-1 to TRBJ1-6; 7 bases agree with TRBD1. Source: CD4+ or CD8+ T cells sorted from blood, taken in a trial of the OX40 agonist ivuxolimab. The sequence came from an adult with an advanced solid tumor such as melanoma, head and neck, liver or kidney cancer. The CDR3 is CASSLGQGVANSPLHF. The CDR3 region has the DNA TGCGCCAGCAGCTTGGGGCAGGGGGTTGCTAATTCACCCCTCCACTTT. The variable domain in full, with the rest retrieved from reference TRBV5-1 and TRBJ1-6, is KAGVTQTPRYLIKTRGQQVTLSCSPISGHRSVSWYQQTPGQGLQFLFEYFSETQRNKGNFPGRFSGRQFSNSRSEMNVSTLELGDSALYLCASSLGQGVANSPLHFGNGTRLTVT.